The clone carrying this T cell receptor (beta chain) was picked up a small number of times. This CDR3 comprises 15 residues. Germline trimming cut 1 base from V and 4 bases from J; bases unmatched to any gene: 7. The germline V gene has CDR1 DFQATT and CDR2 SNEGSKA (reference sequence). The data are from a study of T-cell reconstitution after alpha-beta-depleted transplantation in children. For TCRbeta, the library was prepared with unique molecular identifiers. TCRdb reprocessed the PCR reads via MiXCR and lists one record per CDR3 protein. The sample carries about 610,000 distinct CDR3 sequences, 8% to 11% recorded once.

The chain links TRBV20-1 to TRBJ2-3; 8 bases match TRBD2. Sequencing used PBMCs from the stem cell graft donor, obtained from the stem cell graft. The clonotype comes from a human donor who donated a stem cell graft to a child with acute myeloid leukemia. This chain's CDR3 is CSARVPGGPADTQYF. The CDR3 DNA sequence: TGCAGTGCTAGAGTCCCGGGAGGGCCCGCAGATACGCAGTATTTT.